The rows below give T cell receptor beta chains drawn from one sample of a study of blood T cell repertoires in COVID-19. Only in-frame clones appear in the TCRdb table, and some are missing; sequencing was by immunoSEQ multiplex PCR. The sample has around 99,000 clones, 70% to 90% seen once; the top ten hold 6.8%. The specimen was peripheral blood. All receptors derive from a man in his fifties with active or convalescent COVID-19. CDR3s include the opening cysteine and the closing phenylalanine or tryptophan. A D gene is named only where the DNA matches it firmly. Not all rows give a size; the values are once, few, many and, for expanded clones, a class.

size	V	D	J	DNA	CDR3
-	TRBV30	TRBD2	TRBJ2-5	TGTGCCTGGAGGCCGGGACTAGCGGGACGGGAGACCCAGTACTTC	CAWRPGLAGRETQYF
-	TRBV10-1	TRBD2	TRBJ2-1	TGCGCCAGCAGTGACTCCAGCGGGAGGGCCAATGAGCAGTTCTTC	CASSDSSGRANEQFF
-	TRBV7-8	TRBD2	TRBJ2-1	TGTGCCAGCAGCCCTATAGCGGGAGGCGCTATTGGGGAGCAGTTCTTC	CASSPIAGGAIGEQFF
-	TRBV7-2	TRBD1	TRBJ1-2	TGTGCCAGCAGCTTTACATGGACAGGGGCGCAGGTTGGGTATGGCTACACCTTC	CASSFTWTGAQVGYGYTF
-	TRBV5-6	-	TRBJ2-7	TGTGCCAGCAGCTTGTGGGGTGGGAGCGAGCAGTACTTC	CASSLWGGSEQYF
once	TRBV28	-	TRBJ2-6	TGTGCCAGCAGTGTCTCAGGGTTCTCTGGGGCCAACGTCCTGACTTTC	CASSVSGFSGANVLTF
once	TRBV11-2	TRBD1	TRBJ1-1	TGTGCCAGCAGCTTACAGGGGGCAATCACTGAAGCTTTCTTT	CASSLQGAITEAFF
many	TRBV19	TRBD1	TRBJ2-7	TGTGCCAGTAGTATGAGTGTGGACAGGTACTACGAGCAGTACTTC	CASSMSVDRYYEQYF
-	TRBV3-1/TRBV3-2	-	TRBJ2-2	TGTGCCAGCAGCCAAGCCCCGGGTGGCGGGGAGCTGTTTTTT	CASSQAPGGGELFF
-	TRBV2	-	TRBJ2-5	TGTGCCAGCAAGCCTCAAGAGACCCAGTACTTC	CASKPQETQYF
-	TRBV4-2	-	TRBJ2-6	TGTGCCAGCAGCCAAGACGGAGACTCTGGGGCCAACGTCCTGACTTTC	CASSQDGDSGANVLTF
-	TRBV28	-	TRBJ2-2	TGTGCCAGCGGCGCAGGGAACACCGGGGAGCTGTTTTTT	CASGAGNTGELFF
few	TRBV3-1/TRBV3-2	-	TRBJ1-6	TGTGCCAGCAGCCAGAGGACAGATTCTTATAATTCACCCCTCCACTTT	CASSQRTDSYNSPLHF
-	TRBV18	TRBD1	TRBJ2-5	TGTGCCAGCTCACCGTACGTGGACAGGGCAACGGAGACCCAGTACTTC	CASSPYVDRATETQYF